This T cell receptor (beta chain) comes out of a study of blood T cell repertoires in COVID-19. Study-wide context: The samples span acute and convalescent COVID-19 from the United States, Italy and Spain. Sample material is recorded as cDNA or gDNA derived from T cells, B-cell-depleted T cells, or PBMCs.

The V end lost 0 bases, the J end lost 5 bases, and 10 bases lay between the germline ends. The germline V gene encodes CDR1 MNHEY and CDR2 SVGAGI. This CDR3 contains 14 residues. In the original workflow: Reference gene primers were amplified, and this amplification served to estimate nucleated cell counts. Using immunoSEQ multiplex PCR, the repertoire was profiled, and TCRdb retains in-frame clones only, with some absent. The V and J calls and the clone size are those of that table, but D and trimming were determined from the DNA. Found here are about 380,000 clones, about 80% of them singletons; the top ten hold more than 1%. The sample holds one count of this clone.

The rearrangement joins TRBV6-5 to TRBJ1-2, with a possible D match to TRBD1 (5 bases). The clonotype originates from a human donor with acute or convalescent COVID-19. The donor label of this sample is uncertain. Source material: peripheral blood. The CDR3 here is CASSYSQGRYGYTF. DNA for the CDR3: TGTGCCAGCAGTTACTCCCAGGGTCGATATGGCTACACCTTC.